This TCR beta chain was sequenced during a study of shared clonotypes between healthy human individuals. The study's findings and limits: Large sequencing depth failed to make sorted-subset sequencing complete, rarefaction showed. Non-shared clonotypes showed lower generation probabilities than clonotypes common to all four donors.

The CDR3 length is 16 residues. Germline V gene sequence: CDR1 KGHSH, CDR2 LQKENI. V shed 3 bases and J shed 4 bases, with 18 bases lying between them. On this clone itself: Its specificity is unknown.

Assay: immunoSEQ multiplex PCR; the TCRdb copy retains only in-frame clones and omits some. The table includes approximately 500,000 clones, 90% to 96% detected once. Donors were healthy HIV-negative adults without recent acute infections or vaccinations. The genes are TRBV18 and TRBJ1-1; no clear D. The TCR was taken from a woman aged 25 to 39 in good health. Material for sequencing was naive CD4+ T cells sorted from blood. Subset meaning: CD45RA+ positively selected. CDR3 in amino acids: CASSPFKMEKATEAFF. The CDR3, as DNA: TGTGCCAGCTCACCTTTTAAGATGGAGAAGGCCACTGAAGCTTTCTTT.